These 6 T cell receptor beta chains were sequenced from one sample in a study of blood T cells in healthy people across ages. The second PCR ran about 6 to 12 cycles with a sample-barcoded 5' primer and J-beta primers. TCRdb processed the 5' RACE reads anew with MiXCR; each CDR3 protein has one entry. The sample records 2 million or so distinct CDR3 sequences, about 49% being singletons. Sequencing was performed on blood. The receptors shown here come from a woman between 35 and 50 years old in good health.

The rearrangement joins TRBV4-3 to TRBJ2-2; the D gene is possibly TRBD1 (7 bases). V was pared by 8 bases and J by 3 bases, with 19 bases between. The CDR3 length is 16 residues. Per the germline V gene, CDR1 is LGHNA and CDR2 is YSLEER. This CDR3 is CASGGTRGAYTGELFF. CDR3 coding DNA: TGCGCCAGCGGCGGTACCAGGGGGGCTTACACCGGGGAGCTGTTTTTT.

The rearrangement links TRBV19 to TRBJ2-7; no reliable D call. The CDR3 has 14 residues. CDR1 is LNHDA and CDR2 is SQIVND in the germline V gene (reference sequence). Trimming took 1 base from V and 3 from J, leaving 10 bases between them. Here the CDR3 DNA reads TGTGCCAGTAGTATAGGCGTGGCCGTCTACGAGCAGTACTTC. It encodes CASSIGVAVYEQYF.

As regards this clonotype: At one end, the junction sequence differs from germline, possibly due to a read error. The gene calls are TRBV4-2 and TRBJ1-5; possibly TRBD1 for D (6 bases). This CDR3 is 14 amino acids long. From germline, CDR1 is LGHNA and CDR2 YNFKEQ. The CDR3 nucleotides are TGTGCCAGCAGCAAAGAACAGGGTGCGTGGGCCCAGCATTTT. Its translation is CASSKEQGAWAQHF.

In its sample, this clonotype was seen a few times. The J gene is TRBJ2-6, the V gene TRBV5-5; no reliable D call. Germline CDR1 reads SGHKS; CDR2 reads YYEKEE (reference sequence). This CDR3 is 18 amino acids long. Deletions cut 2 bases from V and 0 bases from J, with 15 bases between. CDR3 nucleotide sequence: TGTGCCAGCAGCTTTCATCAGGTACCGAGCTCTGGGGCCAACGTCCTGACTTTC. Encoded protein: CASSFHQVPSSGANVLTF.

This chain connects TRBV28 to TRBJ2-7; 7 bases match TRBD1. This CDR3 is built from 14 residues. After removal of 6 bases from V and 3 bases from J, the junction contained 8 bases not matched to a gene. Germline V gene sequence: CDR1 MDHEN, CDR2 SYDVKM. Written as DNA, the CDR3 is TGTGCCAGCAGAACGACAGGGTCAAACTACGAGCAGTACTTC. This translates into CASRTTGSNYEQYF.

The table lists this clonotype with a count of one. This chain connects TRBV7-9 to TRBJ2-3; a weak D match, TRBD2 (6 bases). Trimming removed 5 bases from V and 4 bases from J, with 22 bases in between. The CDR3 extends over 17 amino acids. The V gene's germline CDR1 is SEHNR and CDR2 FQNEAQ (reference sequence). The CDR3 nucleotides read TGTGCCAGCAGCCCTGGCCTTTCACGGGGGTTCGCAGATACGCAGTATTTT. Translated: CASSPGLSRGFADTQYF.